These 26 T cell receptor beta chains came from one sample sequenced in a study of cytomegalovirus exposure and HLA in healthy donors. Primers: 60 Vbeta forward and 13 Jbeta reverse. Clones were read by immunoSEQ multiplex PCR, and TCRdb kept only the in-frame ones, dropping some. The sample yields more than 130,000 clones, about four fifths seen once. Sequencing was carried out using PBMCs. Source of these receptors: a male donor in good health and CMV-seronegative.

The rearrangement links TRBV9 to TRBJ1-1; 9 bases line up with TRBD1. This CDR3 has 17 residues. Trimming removed 1 base from V and 3 bases from J; junction bases left unmatched: 10. Germline V gene data show CDR1 as SGDLS and CDR2 as YYNGEE. The CDR3, as DNA: TGTGCCAGCAGCGTATCACTACAGGGGGCAGAGGACACTGAAGCTTTCTTT. This codes for CASSVSLQGAEDTEAFF.

The chain combines TRBV9 with TRBJ2-7; TRBD2 aligns across 7 bases. The germline CDR1 and CDR2 sequences are SGDLS and YYNGEE. The V and J ends lost 3 bases and 3 bases, in that order; junction bases with no gene match: 6. This CDR3 has 14 residues. This CDR3 reads CASSAWTGGYEQYF. CDR3 nucleotides: TGTGCCAGCAGCGCCTGGACGGGAGGCTACGAGCAGTACTTC.

This clone was picked up a small number of times. The chain is built from TRBV9 and TRBJ2-7, with a weak D call TRBD2 (6 bases). Germline V gives CDR1 SGDLS, CDR2 YYNGEE. The CDR3 runs to 15 residues. The germline V and J ends were trimmed by 2 bases and 0 bases, with 12 bases remaining between them. The CDR3 loop is CASSVFAGTSYEQYF. As DNA, the CDR3 is TGTGCCAGCAGCGTCTTTGCGGGAACCTCCTACGAGCAGTACTTC.

The chain links TRBV9 to TRBJ2-7; 7 positions match TRBD2. CDR1 is SGDLS and CDR2 is YYNGEE in the germline V gene. The CDR3 contains 15 residues. The J segment lost 2 bases and the V segment lost 4 bases, leaving 9 bases of the junction unmatched. The CDR3, as DNA: TGTGCCAGCAGCATCACTAGCGACCTACCCTACGAGCAGTACTTC. This translates into CASSITSDLPYEQYF.

This chain connects TRBV25-1 to TRBJ2-4; tentatively, D is TRBD2 (5 bases). CDR3 length: 15 amino acids. Per the germline V gene, CDR1 is MGHDK and CDR2 is SYGVNS. V lost 6 bases and J lost 0, with 12 bases in between. The CDR3 DNA reads TGTGCCAGCAGAATCGACGGGGTAGCCAAAAACATTCAGTACTTC. This sequence encodes CASRIDGVAKNIQYF.

This CDR3 is CASSIGDRGEQYF. The CDR3 coding sequence is TGTGCCAGTAGTATTGGGGACAGGGGAGAGCAGTACTTC. The chain joins TRBV19 to TRBJ2-7; TRBD1 aligns across 10 bases. The V and J ends lost 3 bases and 7 bases, in that order; junction bases with no gene match: 3. Germline V gene sequence: CDR1 LNHDA, CDR2 SQIVND (reference sequence). The CDR3 runs 13 residues.

The chain combines TRBV2 with TRBJ2-1, with 10 bases that match TRBD2. V was clipped by 2 bases and J by 5 bases; unmatched bases: 15. The CDR3 has 19 residues. CDR1 SNHLY and CDR2 FYNNEI come from the germline V gene. The chain's CDR3 is CASSELAGGWGEPNNEQFF. The DNA of the CDR3 is TGTGCCAGCAGTGAATTAGCGGGAGGATGGGGGGAGCCAAACAATGAGCAGTTCTTC.

Many counts were recorded for this clone. The V and J genes are TRBV6-1 and TRBJ2-2; D not resolved. The germline V and J ends were trimmed by 0 bases and 5 bases, with 7 bases remaining between them. Per germline, CDR1 MNHNS and CDR2 SASEGT. This CDR3 is built from 14 residues. This chain's CDR3 is CASSEASTTGELFF. The CDR3 DNA sequence: TGTGCCAGCAGTGAAGCTTCCACAACCGGGGAGCTGTTTTTT.

This clone was picked up one time. The V and J genes are TRBV18 and TRBJ2-1, with a possible D match to TRBD1 (8 bases). Trimming stripped 5 bases from V and 0 bases from J, with 14 bases between. CDR1 is KGHSH and CDR2 is LQKENI in the germline V gene. CDR3 length: 16 amino acids. CDR3 sequence: CASSLDREGSYNEQFF. Written as DNA, the CDR3 is TGTGCCAGCTCATTGGACAGGGAGGGCTCCTACAATGAGCAGTTCTTC. Drawing the rest from reference TRBV18 and TRBJ2-1, the complete variable domain is NAGVMQNPRHLVRRRGQEARLRCSPMKGHSHVYWYRQLPEEGLKFMVYLQKENIIDESGMPKERFSAEFPKEGPSILRIQQVVRGDSAAYFCASSLDREGSYNEQFFGPGTRLTVL.

This chain uses TRBV11-1 with TRBJ1-4; no firm D call. The CDR3 contains 17 residues. Trimming took off 5 bases at V and 0 bases at J, with 16 bases between the two ends. The V gene's germline CDR1 is SGHAT and CDR2 FQDESV (reference sequence). CDR3 sequence: CASSRNGVLATNEKLFF. The CDR3 DNA is TGTGCCAGCAGCCGGAACGGGGTGTTAGCAACTAATGAAAAACTGTTTTTT.

This clone has a handful of counts. The V and J genes are TRBV5-8 and TRBJ1-2, with D perhaps TRBD1 (5 bases). The V gene lost 0 bases and the J gene lost 2 bases, with 17 bases spanning the gap. The CDR3 covers 17 residues. CDR1 is SGHTS and CDR2 is YDEGEE in the germline V gene. In nucleotides, the CDR3 is TGTGCCAGCAGCTTGGCCTGGGGCACGGGCTACAACTATGGCTACACCTTC. Translation gives CASSLAWGTGYNYGYTF.

Notes on this clone: A read error may be the cause here, since a much bigger clone is one base away. The chain uses TRBV7-9 and TRBJ1-1; TRBD1 might be the D (6 bases). V lost 6 bases and J 1 base, leaving 9 bases between the germline ends. Germline values: CDR1 SEHNR, CDR2 FQNEAQ (reference sequence). The CDR3 runs 13 residues. For the CDR3, the DNA is TGTGCCAGCAGAAGGACAGAGAACACTGAAGCTTTCTTT. Protein sequence: CASRRTENTEAFF.

The CDR3 bases are TGTGCCAGCAGCCGGAAAAGGGGTGAAGCTTTCTTT. The encoded protein is CASSRKRGEAFF. The gene calls are TRBV27 and TRBJ1-1; TRBD1 is a possible D gene (5 bases). Trimming stripped 6 bases from V and 7 bases from J, with 12 bases between. This CDR3 is built from 12 residues. Germline V gene data show CDR1 as MNHEY and CDR2 as SMNVEV (reference sequence).

The chain combines TRBV2 with TRBJ2-1, with 8 bases lining up with TRBD2. The germline V gene has CDR1 SNHLY and CDR2 FYNNEI. V lost 6 bases, J lost 8 bases, and 12 bases stayed unmatched. The CDR3 is 15 residues long. The CDR3 loop reads CASRLTSGVSHEQFF. The CDR3 region has the DNA TGTGCCAGCAGGTTAACTAGCGGAGTGTCCCATGAGCAGTTCTTC.

This clone was found once. The J gene is TRBJ2-1, the V gene TRBV7-8; D ambiguous. The V and J ends lost 5 bases and 3 bases respectively, with 20 bases between them. Germline V gives CDR1 SGHVS, CDR2 FQNEAQ. This CDR3 has 17 residues. CDR3 DNA: TGTGCCAGCAGCCGACATGGGTCGGCCATCCTCTACAATGAGCAGTTCTTC. This codes for CASSRHGSAILYNEQFF. The full variable domain, rest sourced from reference TRBV7-8 and TRBJ2-1, is GAGVSQSPRYKVAKRGQDVALRCDPISGHVSLFWYQQALGQGPEFLTYFQNEAQLDKSGLPSDRFFAERPEGSVSTLKIQRTQQEDSAVYLCASSRHGSAILYNEQFFGPGTRLTVL.

The CDR3 nucleotides are TGTGCCAGCTCACCGGGGACAGGGGGCATACCACCCCTCCACTTT. As protein: CASSPGTGGIPPLHF. The V and J genes are TRBV18 and TRBJ1-6; 12 bases map to TRBD1. J was trimmed by 11 bases and V by 3 bases; bases with no gene match: 5. Germline V gene data show CDR1 as KGHSH and CDR2 as LQKENI. The CDR3 is 15 amino acids.

The rearrangement uses TRBV19 and TRBJ2-7; 10 nucleotides line up with TRBD2. The CDR3 runs to 15 residues. CDR1 and CDR2 from the germline V gene are LNHDA and SQIVND (reference sequence). Losses at the gene ends were 3 bases for V and 3 bases for J; bases not matched to a gene: 5. The CDR3 sequence: CASSIGLAEVYEQYF. For the CDR3, the DNA is TGTGCCAGTAGTATTGGACTAGCGGAGGTCTACGAGCAGTACTTC.

Only one count was recorded for this clone. The CDR3 reads CASSQDLGAGGRGELFF. The CDR3 DNA is TGCGCCAGCAGCCAAGATTTGGGAGCGGGGGGGCGGGGGGAGCTGTTTTTT. The chain carries TRBV4-3 and TRBJ2-2; TRBD2 agrees at 10 bases. Germline assignment: CDR1 LGHNA and CDR2 YSLEER. The J segment lost 8 bases and the V segment lost 0 bases, leaving 9 bases of the junction unmatched. The CDR3 totals 17 residues.

The CDR3 nucleotides are TGTGCCAGCAGCGTAGGGCCTCAGGCCTCATTTGGACATGAAGCTTTCTTT. The encoded protein is CASSVGPQASFGHEAFF. The V call is TRBV9, the J call TRBJ1-1; weak D call: TRBD1 (5 bases). The CDR3 totals 17 residues. Trimming took off 0 bases at V and 7 bases at J, with 22 bases between the two ends. Germline CDR1 and CDR2: SGDLS and YYNGEE. Drawing the rest from reference TRBV9 and TRBJ1-1, the complete variable domain is DSGVTQTPKHLITATGQRVTLRCSPRSGDLSVYWYQQSLDQGLQFLIQYYNGEERAKGNILERFSAQQFPDLHSELNLSSLELGDSALYFCASSVGPQASFGHEAFFGQGTRLTVV.

This clone was counted only a few times. This chain joins TRBV7-6 and TRBJ2-3; D gene ambiguous. Trimming took 1 base from V and 0 from J, leaving 11 bases between them. The V gene's germline CDR1 is SGHVS and CDR2 FNYEAQ. This CDR3 has 16 amino acids. CDR3 in DNA: TGTGCCAGCAGCTTAGAAGCCTACCTTAGCACAGATACGCAGTATTTT. Its protein product is CASSLEAYLSTDTQYF.

This rearrangement joins TRBV19 to TRBJ2-5; 8 nucleotides align to TRBD1. This CDR3 spans 16 amino acids. The germline V gene has CDR1 LNHDA and CDR2 SQIVND (reference sequence). V was clipped by 6 bases and J by 4 bases; unmatched bases: 13. CDR3 residues: CASSPDRQGKGETQYF. CDR3 nucleotide sequence: TGTGCCAGTAGCCCGGACCGACAGGGGAAGGGAGAGACCCAGTACTTC.

The genes are TRBV29-1 and TRBJ2-3, with 13 bases matching TRBD2. The germline V gene encodes CDR1 SQVTM and CDR2 ANQGSEA. CDR3 length: 13 residues. Trimming at V came to 3 bases and at J to 13 bases, leaving 7 bases not matched to a gene. The CDR3 nucleotides are TGCAGCGTTGAGGGACTAGCGGGGCTATCGGAGTATTTT. Its translation is CSVEGLAGLSEYF.

CDR3 sequence reads: CAIGVGTGVAHEQFF. The CDR3 nucleotides are TGTGCCATCGGAGTTGGGACAGGGGTGGCCCATGAGCAGTTCTTC. V and J are TRBV10-3 and TRBJ2-1; the match to TRBD1 covers 10 bases. This CDR3 is built from 15 residues. V trimming: 8 bases; J trimming: 8 bases; junction bases outside the gene matches: 12. Germline CDR1 and CDR2: ENHRY and SYGVKD.

V is TRBV7-2 and J is TRBJ2-3, with a possible D match to TRBD2 (5 bases). The V and J ends lost 1 base and 2 bases respectively, with 10 bases between them. Germline values: CDR1 SGHTA, CDR2 FQGNSA. The CDR3 has 15 residues. The CDR3 bases are TGTGCCAGCAGCTTAGTGAGCGGCAACACAGATACGCAGTATTTT. This gives the protein CASSLVSGNTDTQYF. Filled out from reference TRBV7-2 and TRBJ2-3, the complete variable domain reads GAGVSQSPSNKVTEKGKDVELRCDPISGHTALYWYRQSLGQGLEFLIYFQGNSAPDKSGLPSDRFSAERTGGSVSTLTIQRTQQEDSAVYLCASSLVSGNTDTQYFGPGTRLTVL.

As concerns this clone: The same CDR3 is also encoded by other DNA sequences in this sample. The J gene is TRBJ2-3, the V gene TRBV18; D unresolved. Trimming took off 3 bases at V and 1 base at J, with 5 bases between the two ends. Germline loops: CDR1 KGHSH, CDR2 LQKENI. The CDR3 contains 13 residues. The CDR3 region is CASSPPGTDTQYF. CDR3 sequence (DNA): TGTGCCAGCTCACCCCCTGGCACAGATACGCAGTATTTT.

This clone was recorded a few times. This chain links TRBV27 with TRBJ2-3; D is uncertain. Germline loops: CDR1 MNHEY, CDR2 SMNVEV (reference sequence). V shed 2 bases and J shed 5 bases, with 11 bases lying between them. The CDR3 consists of 14 residues. This chain's CDR3 is CASSLSPSRDTQYF. CDR3 DNA: TGTGCCAGCAGTTTAAGTCCATCGAGAGATACGCAGTATTTT.